Here is one T cell receptor (beta chain) with its context. Its antigen is currently unknown. This table comes from immunoSEQ multiplex PCR, and its TCRdb copy is limited to in-frame clones, with some not included. Of around 40,000 clones listed, around 70% are singletons. This sample is drawn from a study of cytotoxic CD8 clonotypes in ibrutinib-treated CLL. Study-wide background: Productive templates averaged about 260,000 per sample, and productive rearrangements 90,000 to 100,000. Points from the study as a whole: Patients had baseline clonality above age-matched healthy donors, and this clonality moved with circulating CD8+ T-cell counts. Having risen at ibrutinib response, clonality had fallen back toward baseline by progression.

The starting material was PBMCs, obtained at disease progression, from a patient treated with ibrutinib. This receptor was obtained from a human donor with chronic lymphocytic leukemia.

This CDR3 reads CASSSGTSGNHEQFF. As DNA, the CDR3 is TGTGCCAGCAGCTCCGGGACTAGCGGGAATCATGAGCAGTTCTTC. V usage is TRBV7-9 and J usage is TRBJ2-1, with 13 nucleotides matching TRBD2. This CDR3 spans 15 amino acids. Germline V lookup: CDR1 SEHNR, CDR2 FQNEAQ (reference sequence). Trimming took 4 bases from V and 8 from J; bases not matched to a gene: 5.